This T cell receptor beta chain was recorded in a study of blood T cell repertoires in COVID-19. Study-wide background: Spain, Italy and the United States supplied samples that represented acute and convalescent COVID-19. PBMCs, B-cell-depleted T cells, or T cells were the source of the cDNA or gDNA that made up the material.

The CDR3 runs 14 residues. V lost 2 bases to trimming and J lost 0 bases, with 7 bases between them. Germline CDR1 SEHNR, CDR2 FQNEAQ (reference sequence). Per the original methods: Estimated nucleated cell counts came from reference gene primer amplification. The assay was immunoSEQ multiplex PCR, and TCRdb's table has in-frame clones only and misses some. V and J calls plus clone size are reproduced from that table; the DNA served to infer D and trimming. The sample carries fewer than 250,000 clones, about 86% recorded once. The chain recombines TRBV7-9 with TRBJ1-1; D call uncertain. Source material: peripheral blood. This sequence was found in a man aged 50 to 60 with active or convalescent COVID-19. The CDR3 nucleotides are TGTGCCAGCAGCTTAAGAGCGGTGAACACTGAAGCTTTCTTT. This encodes CASSLRAVNTEAFF.